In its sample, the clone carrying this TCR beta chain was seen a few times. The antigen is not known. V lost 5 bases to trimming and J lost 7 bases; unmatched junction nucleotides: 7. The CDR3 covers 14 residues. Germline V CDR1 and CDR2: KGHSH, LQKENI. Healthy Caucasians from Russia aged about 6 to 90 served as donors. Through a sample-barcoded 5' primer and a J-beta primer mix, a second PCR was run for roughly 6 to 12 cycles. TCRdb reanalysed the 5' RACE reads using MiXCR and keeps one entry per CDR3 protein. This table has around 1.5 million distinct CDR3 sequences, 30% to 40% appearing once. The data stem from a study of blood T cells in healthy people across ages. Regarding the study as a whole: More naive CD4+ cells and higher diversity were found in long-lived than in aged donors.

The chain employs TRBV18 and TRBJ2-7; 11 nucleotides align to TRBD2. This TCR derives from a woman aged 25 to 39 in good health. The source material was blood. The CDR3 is CASSLLAGVGEQYF. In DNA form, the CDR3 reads TGTGCCAGCTCATTACTAGCGGGAGTTGGAGAGCAGTACTTC.